This entry lists 5 T cell receptor beta chains sequenced from one sample in a study of technical replicates of blood from a handful of donors. Profiling relied on immunoSEQ multiplex PCR, and the TCRdb table lists in-frame clones only, not all of them. The sample shows about 82,000 clones, roughly 95% of them seen only once. The specimen sequenced was T cells isolated from PBMCs. These receptors were taken from a human donor in good health.

The J gene is TRBJ1-4, the V gene TRBV5-8; 8 nucleotides match TRBD1. The CDR3 has 17 amino acids. Germline V lookup: CDR1 SGHTS, CDR2 YDEGEE. With 2 bases clipped from V and 0 bases from J, the junction kept 6 bases outside the gene matches. For the CDR3, the DNA is TGTGCCAGCAGCTTAAACAGGGGGGTATCAACTAATGAAAAACTGTTTTTT. Translated, it gives CASSLNRGVSTNEKLFF.

This rearrangement joins TRBV6-5 to TRBJ1-1; TRBD1 matches at 8 bases. Germline loops: CDR1 MNHEY, CDR2 SVGAGI. V shed 10 bases and J 7 bases; nucleotides not matched to a gene: 11. The CDR3 contains 13 residues. CDR3 bases: TGTGCCACCGTCGGTACAGGGGGGATTGAAGCTTTCTTT. This encodes CATVGTGGIEAFF.

In its sample, this clone was seen once. The rearrangement links TRBV10-3 to TRBJ2-7; 8 bases match TRBD1. CDR3 length: 13 amino acids. V shed 5 bases, J shed 3 bases, and the junction held 3 bases outside the gene matches. Germline V gene data show CDR1 as ENHRY and CDR2 as SYGVKD. The CDR3 here is CAISLGQGYEQYF. The CDR3 bases are TGTGCCATCAGTCTCGGACAGGGCTACGAGCAGTACTTC.

This chain connects TRBV27 to TRBJ1-1; no clear D gene. V lost 2 bases and J lost 8, with 12 bases in between. CDR3 size: 13 residues. Looked up from germline, CDR1 is MNHEY and CDR2 is SMNVEV (reference sequence). The CDR3 spells CASSLRRESEAFF. The CDR3 region has the DNA TGTGCCAGCAGTTTACGAAGGGAGTCCGAAGCTTTCTTT.

The chain links TRBV7-3 to TRBJ1-1; 7 bases match TRBD1. This CDR3 has 13 residues. V shed 2 bases and J 5 bases; nucleotides not matched to a gene: 2. Per the germline V gene, CDR1 is SGHTA and CDR2 is FQGTGA. CDR3 DNA: TGTGCCAGCAGCTTAGACAGGGTGACTGAAGCTTTCTTT. This gives the protein CASSLDRVTEAFF.